Following are 13 T cell receptor beta chains from one sample sequenced in a study of blood T cell repertoires in COVID-19. Profiling relied on immunoSEQ multiplex PCR, and the TCRdb table lists in-frame clones only, not all of them. The table shows about 240,000 clones, with 75% to 90% occurring only once. Sequencing was performed on peripheral blood. These receptors were collected from a man in his sixties who had recovered from COVID-19.

This clone turned up a few times. The chain is built from TRBV6-1 and TRBJ1-5, with TRBD1 matching over 7 bases. Germline trimming cut 0 bases from V and 7 bases from J; bases unmatched to any gene: 12. The CDR3 runs 17 residues. The germline V gene has CDR1 MNHNS and CDR2 SASEGT. The CDR3 DNA reads TGTGCCAGCAGTGAAGCACGGTACAGGGGAAAACGGCAGCCCCAGCATTTT. Translation gives CASSEARYRGKRQPQHF.

This sequence joins TRBV29-1 and TRBJ1-1; perhaps TRBD1 as D (5 bases). The germline V and J ends were trimmed by 6 bases and 3 bases, with 5 bases remaining between them. The germline V gene encodes CDR1 SQVTM and CDR2 ANQGSEA. The CDR3 extends over 10 amino acids. The CDR3, as DNA: TGCAGCGTAGGGGACACTGAAGCTTTCTTT. Protein sequence: CSVGDTEAFF.

This rearrangement joins TRBV10-1 to TRBJ1-1, with D tentatively TRBD1 (5 bases). The CDR3 is made up of 14 amino acids. The germline CDR1 and CDR2 sequences are WNHNN and SYGVQD (reference sequence). V lost 2 bases to trimming and J lost 8 bases, with 15 bases between them. The CDR3 spells CASSEGPRVSEAFF. The CDR3 DNA reads as TGCGCCAGCAGTGAGGGTCCCAGGGTTTCCGAAGCTTTCTTT.

This rearrangement joins TRBV7-7 to TRBJ2-5, with TRBD2 identical over 8 bases. Germline V CDR1 and CDR2: SSHAT, FNYEAQ (reference sequence). The CDR3 runs to 16 residues. With V trimmed by 5 bases and J by 5 bases, 13 bases remained unmatched. Written as DNA, the CDR3 is TGTGCCAGCAGCGGGTTTTCAGGACTAGCTCACGAGACCCAGTACTTC. Its protein product is CASSGFSGLAHETQYF.

This clone was observed a single time. This chain uses TRBV27 with TRBJ2-2; 15 bases line up with TRBD2. Germline V gene lookup returns CDR1 MNHEY and CDR2 SMNVEV (reference sequence). With 3 bases clipped from V and 4 bases from J, the junction kept 3 bases outside the gene matches. The CDR3 loop spans 17 amino acids. The CDR3, as DNA: TGTGCCAGCAGTTTCGGACTAGCGGGGGGGCCCACCGGGGAGCTGTTTTTT. Its translation: CASSFGLAGGPTGELFF.

The genes are TRBV9 and TRBJ2-3, with D perhaps TRBD2 (6 bases). This CDR3 is 14 amino acids long. Germline assignment: CDR1 SGDLS and CDR2 YYNGEE. Trimming pared 4 bases from V and 6 bases from J, leaving 15 bases between. The CDR3 here is CASSRRAGSDTQYF. The CDR3, as DNA: TGTGCCAGCAGCCGTAGGGCGGGGTCGGATACGCAGTATTTT. Variable domain in full (rest from reference TRBV9 and TRBJ2-3): DSGVTQTPKHLITATGQRVTLRCSPRSGDLSVYWYQQSLDQGLQFLIQYYNGEERAKGNILERFSAQQFPDLHSELNLSSLELGDSALYFCASSRRAGSDTQYFGPGTRLTVL.

Only a few counts were recorded for this clone. The V call is TRBV20-1, the J call TRBJ1-2, with unresolved D. CDR3 length: 13 residues. Germline assignment: CDR1 DFQATT and CDR2 SNEGSKA (reference sequence). V lost 3 bases and J lost 3, with 11 bases in between. In nucleotides, the CDR3 is TGCAGTGCTAGTAGCGTGTCTTACTATGGCTACACCTTC. Encoded protein: CSASSVSYYGYTF.

V and J are TRBV5-8 and TRBJ1-2, with TRBD1 identical over 9 bases. The germline V gene encodes CDR1 SGHTS and CDR2 YDEGEE. Germline trimming cut 4 bases from V and 5 bases from J; bases unmatched to any gene: 18. CDR3 length equals 18 residues. The CDR3 sequence: CASSPSAGHRDRDYGYTF. DNA of the CDR3: TGTGCCAGCAGCCCCTCTGCCGGGCACCGGGACAGGGATTATGGCTACACCTTC.

V usage is TRBV6-1 and J usage is TRBJ1-2; D gene unclear. The ends were cut back, 1 base at V and 4 bases at J, with 13 bases in the middle. This CDR3 contains 15 residues. Germline V CDR1 and CDR2: MNHNS, SASEGT. CDR3 DNA: TGTGCCAGCAGTGAAGTATTCGTGAGTAGCTATGGCTACACCTTC. It codes for CASSEVFVSSYGYTF.

The rearrangement uses TRBV4-1 and TRBJ2-1; a possible D gene is TRBD2 (5 bases). Germline lookup yields CDR1 MGHRA and CDR2 YSYEKL. This CDR3 spans 16 amino acids. The V gene lost 0 bases and the J gene lost 5 bases, with 14 bases spanning the gap. The chain's CDR3 is CASSQDPAGLNNEQFF. The DNA for the CDR3 is TGCGCCAGCAGCCAAGATCCTGCGGGCCTTAACAATGAGCAGTTCTTC.

The V and J genes are TRBV7-2 and TRBJ1-5; D uncertain. Trimming took off 5 bases at V and 2 bases at J, with 13 bases between the two ends. CDR3 length equals 15 residues. CDR1 and CDR2 from the germline V gene are SGHTA and FQGNSA. The CDR3 loop reads CASSPVSAGNQPQHF. The CDR3 DNA reads TGTGCCAGCAGCCCCGTCTCTGCGGGCAATCAGCCCCAGCATTTT.

This sequence joins TRBV10-3 and TRBJ2-7, with D possibly being TRBD1 (6 bases). The CDR3 has 14 amino acids. V was pared by 3 bases and J by 2 bases, with 11 bases between. Germline V lookup: CDR1 ENHRY, CDR2 SYGVKD. The CDR3: CAISERQAAYEQYF. The CDR3 nucleotides are TGTGCCATCAGTGAAAGACAGGCTGCCTACGAGCAGTACTTC.

The chain carries TRBV30 and TRBJ2-5, with D maybe TRBD2 (6 bases). This CDR3 has 14 residues. Trimming cost V 3 bases and J 6 bases, with 17 bases left between them. In germline, CDR1 is GTSNPN, CDR2 SVGIG (reference sequence). CDR3 in amino acids: CAWSGRRAEKTQYF. In nucleotides, the CDR3 is TGTGCCTGGAGCGGAAGGAGGGCAGAAAAGACCCAGTACTTC.